These 18 T cell receptor beta chains were all obtained from the same sample, sequenced in a study of shared clonotypes between healthy human individuals. Profiled with immunoSEQ multiplex PCR; TCRdb holds only in-frame clones, not every one. The sample shows about 2 million clones, roughly 95% of them seen only once. Naivety among CD8 cells was defined by CD45RO negativity and positive CCR7 selection, thereby excluding terminally differentiated effector memory CD45RA+ cells. Sequences were obtained from naive CD8+ T cells sorted from blood. All receptors derive from a man aged 18 to 29 in good health.

Comment on this clone: Other DNA sequences in this sample translate to the same CDR3. The V and J genes are TRBV2 and TRBJ2-7, with D tentatively TRBD2 (5 bases). CDR1 SNHLY and CDR2 FYNNEI come from the germline V gene. Trimming took 0 bases from V and 3 from J, leaving 6 bases between them. The CDR3 covers 13 residues. In nucleotides, the CDR3 is TGTGCCAGCAGTGAAGCGGCGGGCTACGAGCAGTACTTC. It yields the protein CASSEAAGYEQYF.

The CDR3 protein is CASSLEIGTTSFYEQYF. The CDR3 DNA reads as TGTGCCAGCAGCCTCGAGATAGGGACTACCTCTTTCTACGAGCAGTACTTC. The J gene is TRBJ2-7, the V gene TRBV5-6, with 7 bases identical to TRBD2. This CDR3 contains 17 residues. The V gene end was trimmed by 4 bases and the J gene end by 3 bases; junction bases not matched to a gene: 16. Looked up from germline, CDR1 is SGHDT and CDR2 is YYEEEE.

The CDR3 here is CASSQGRDSSQPQHF. DNA of the CDR3: TGCGCCAGCAGCCAAGGCCGGGACAGTAGTCAGCCCCAGCATTTT. The genes are TRBV4-3 and TRBJ1-5; 7 nucleotides line up with TRBD1. V was pared by 1 base and J by 6 bases, with 6 bases of the junction left unmatched. This CDR3 has 15 amino acids. Germline V lookup: CDR1 LGHNA, CDR2 YSLEER.

The rearrangement joins TRBV7-6 to TRBJ2-3; unclear D gene. The V end lost 3 bases, the J end lost 0 bases, and 1 base lay between the germline ends. In germline, CDR1 is SGHVS, CDR2 FNYEAQ. This CDR3 has 12 amino acids. Here the CDR3 reads CASSFSTDTQYF. The CDR3 nucleotides are TGTGCCAGCAGCTTCAGCACAGATACGCAGTATTTT.

J is TRBJ1-1 and V is TRBV5-1; 9 bases are a match to TRBD1. This CDR3 has 13 amino acids. CDR1 SGHRS and CDR2 YFSETQ come from the germline V gene. Unmatched junction bases numbered 2, after V lost 2 bases and J lost 6 bases. CDR3 residues: CASSFWTGAEAFF. DNA for the CDR3: TGCGCCAGCAGCTTTTGGACAGGGGCTGAAGCTTTCTTT. Combining the CDR3 with reference TRBV5-1 and TRBJ1-1 gives the whole variable domain KAGVTQTPRYLIKTRGQQVTLSCSPISGHRSVSWYQQTPGQGLQFLFEYFSETQRNKGNFPGRFSGRQFSNSRSEMNVSTLELGDSALYLCASSFWTGAEAFFGQGTRLTVV.

This chain joins TRBV28 and TRBJ2-3; D may be TRBD1 (6 bases). This CDR3 spans 18 amino acids. With 2 bases removed from V and 6 bases from J, the gap between germline ends came to 24 bases. Germline CDR1 and CDR2: MDHEN and SYDVKM. This CDR3 reads CASSLVSLGRGFGDTQYF. The DNA for the CDR3 is TGTGCCAGCAGTTTAGTTAGTTTGGGCAGGGGATTTGGGGATACGCAGTATTTT.

The J gene is TRBJ2-1, the V gene TRBV15, with TRBD2 matching 8 bases. V shed 0 bases and J 2 bases; nucleotides not matched to a gene: 9. Germline lookup yields CDR1 LNHNV and CDR2 YYDKDF (reference sequence). This CDR3 has 18 residues. CDR3: CATSRDRLAGPTYNEQFF. Here the CDR3 DNA reads TGTGCCACCAGCAGAGATCGCCTAGCGGGTCCCACCTACAATGAGCAGTTCTTC.

The genes are TRBV4-1 and TRBJ2-4; D could derive from TRBD1 or TRBD2 (5 bases each). Germline lookup yields CDR1 MGHRA and CDR2 YSYEKL. Trimming took 1 base from V and 7 from J, leaving 8 bases between them. CDR3 length: 13 amino acids. The CDR3 bases are TGCGCCAGCAGCCAAGGATGGGGGAACATTCAGTACTTC. Protein: CASSQGWGNIQYF.

V gene TRBV7-9 combines with J gene TRBJ1-2, with TRBD1 identical over 10 bases. CDR1 is SEHNR, CDR2 FQNEAQ, per germline (reference sequence). The J segment lost 6 bases and the V segment lost 5 bases, leaving 9 bases of the junction unmatched. This CDR3 comprises 15 residues. Written as DNA, the CDR3 is TGTGCCAGCAGCCGGGGGACAGGGGAGGGAGATGGCTACACCTTC. Translating gives CASSRGTGEGDGYTF.

J is TRBJ2-1 and V is TRBV19; D is unclear. Germline values: CDR1 LNHDA, CDR2 SQIVND (reference sequence). V was pared by 2 bases and J by 3 bases, with 8 bases between. The CDR3 loop spans 14 amino acids. CDR3 region: CASSIRADYNEQFF. CDR3 in DNA: TGTGCCAGTAGTATAAGGGCTGACTACAATGAGCAGTTCTTC. Supplemented by reference TRBV19 and TRBJ2-1, the full variable domain reads DGGITQSPKYLFRKEGQNVTLSCEQNLNHDAMYWYRQDPGQGLRLIYYSQIVNDFQKGDIAEGYSVSREKKESFPLTVTSAQKNPTAFYLCASSIRADYNEQFFGPGTRLTVL.

This chain connects TRBV4-3 to TRBJ2-5; perhaps TRBD2 as D (6 bases). The CDR3 runs 16 residues. The germline CDR1 and CDR2 sequences are LGHNA and YSLEER. With 4 bases removed from V and 5 bases from J, the gap between germline ends came to 20 bases. The chain's CDR3 is CASSPVWQGLGETQYF. The CDR3 DNA follows: TGCGCCAGCAGCCCAGTGTGGCAGGGACTGGGGGAGACCCAGTACTTC.

The rearrangement links TRBV6-1 to TRBJ2-7; 12 bases map to TRBD1. The junction had 5 bases not matched to a gene; V was cut back by 4 bases and J by 4 bases. This CDR3 contains 15 residues. From germline, CDR1 is MNHNS and CDR2 SASEGT. The CDR3 nucleotides read TGTGCCAGCAGTGGGGACAGGGGGCTTTCGTACGAGCAGTACTTC. This codes for CASSGDRGLSYEQYF.

This chain uses TRBV4-2 with TRBJ2-2, with D hard to call. Germline V CDR1 and CDR2: LGHNA, YNFKEQ. The V and J ends lost 0 bases and 4 bases respectively, with 6 bases between them. There are 14 residues in the CDR3. The CDR3 protein is CASSQELPTGELFF. The DNA for the CDR3 is TGTGCCAGCAGCCAAGAACTTCCCACCGGGGAGCTGTTTTTT.

This clone was seen just once. The chain is built from TRBV28 and TRBJ2-7, with 8 bases lining up with TRBD1. Germline V CDR1 and CDR2: MDHEN, SYDVKM. This CDR3 contains 14 residues. V dropped 5 bases and J dropped 3; count of bases not matched to a gene: 6. CDR3 residues: CASSPTGEDYEQYF. The DNA for the CDR3 is TGTGCCAGCAGTCCGACAGGGGAAGACTACGAGCAGTACTTC.

To note about this clone: Other DNA sequences in this specimen translate into the identical CDR3. This rearrangement joins TRBV11-2 to TRBJ2-7; 9 bases match TRBD1. The CDR3 has 14 residues. V shed 5 bases and J 1 base; nucleotides not matched to a gene: 3. Per germline, CDR1 SGHAT and CDR2 FQNNGV. The CDR3 nucleotides read TGTGCCAGCAGCACCGGGACAGGGTCCTACGAGCAGTACTTC. This sequence encodes CASSTGTGSYEQYF.

The CDR3: CASSARGQSAKNIQYF. In DNA, the CDR3 is TGTGCCAGCAGCGCTAGGGGGCAGTCGGCCAAAAACATTCAGTACTTC. V and J are TRBV13 and TRBJ2-4, with 7 bases identical to TRBD1. V shed 5 bases and J 1 base; nucleotides not matched to a gene: 8. The CDR3 totals 16 residues. From germline, CDR1 is PRHDT and CDR2 FYEKMQ (reference sequence).

The chain uses TRBV27 and TRBJ1-5, with D unresolved. V lost 3 bases and J lost 4, with 10 bases in between. This CDR3 is 14 amino acids long. Germline V lookup: CDR1 MNHEY, CDR2 SMNVEV (reference sequence). The CDR3 loop is CASSFFGSNQPQHF. CDR3 nucleotide sequence: TGTGCCAGCAGTTTTTTTGGGAGTAATCAGCCCCAGCATTTT.

The chain links TRBV5-1 to TRBJ2-7; TRBD2 agrees at 9 bases. V was pared by 6 bases and J by 7 bases, with 14 bases of the junction left unmatched. Germline lookup yields CDR1 SGHRS and CDR2 YFSETQ. The CDR3 length is 15 residues. The CDR3 DNA sequence: TGCGCCAGCATGGCTAGCGGGGAGTATAAAGGGGAGCAGTACTTC. It encodes CASMASGEYKGEQYF.